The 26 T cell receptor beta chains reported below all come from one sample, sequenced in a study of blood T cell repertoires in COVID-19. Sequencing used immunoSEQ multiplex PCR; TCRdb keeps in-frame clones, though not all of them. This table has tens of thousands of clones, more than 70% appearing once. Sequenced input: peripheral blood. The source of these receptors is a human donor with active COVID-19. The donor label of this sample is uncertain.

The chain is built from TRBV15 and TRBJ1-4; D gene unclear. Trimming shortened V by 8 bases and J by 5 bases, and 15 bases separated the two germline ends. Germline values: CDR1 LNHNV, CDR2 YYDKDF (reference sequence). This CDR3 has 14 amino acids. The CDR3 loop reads CATATDARNEKLFF. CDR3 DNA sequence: TGTGCCACCGCTACCGACGCGAGGAATGAAAAACTGTTTTTT.

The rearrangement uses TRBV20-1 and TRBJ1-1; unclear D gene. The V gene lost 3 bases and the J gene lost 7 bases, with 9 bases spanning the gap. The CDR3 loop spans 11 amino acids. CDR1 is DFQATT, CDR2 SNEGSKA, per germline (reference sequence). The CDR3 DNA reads TGCAGTGCTAGCTCTGGGCATGAAGCTTTCTTT. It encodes CSASSGHEAFF.

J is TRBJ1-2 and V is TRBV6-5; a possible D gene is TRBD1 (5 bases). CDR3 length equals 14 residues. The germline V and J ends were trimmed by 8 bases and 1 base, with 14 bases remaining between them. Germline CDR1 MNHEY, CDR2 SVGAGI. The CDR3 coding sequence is TGTGCCAGCCGTAAGGGGCAGAATAACTATGGCTACACCTTC. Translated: CASRKGQNNYGYTF.

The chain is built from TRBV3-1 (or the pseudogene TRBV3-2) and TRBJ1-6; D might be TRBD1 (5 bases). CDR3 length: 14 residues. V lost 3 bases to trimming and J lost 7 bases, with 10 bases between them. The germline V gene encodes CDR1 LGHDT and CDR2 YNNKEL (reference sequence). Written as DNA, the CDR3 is TGTGCCAGCAGCCAGGGGACTCAGAATTCACCCCTCCACTTT. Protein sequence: CASSQGTQNSPLHF.

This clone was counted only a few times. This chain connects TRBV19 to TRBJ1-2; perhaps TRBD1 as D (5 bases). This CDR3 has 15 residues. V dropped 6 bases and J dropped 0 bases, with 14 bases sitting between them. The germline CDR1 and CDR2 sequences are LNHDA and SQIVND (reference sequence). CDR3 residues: CASSTLGGTNYGYTF. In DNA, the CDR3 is TGTGCCAGTAGCACCCTCGGGGGAACTAACTATGGCTACACCTTC.

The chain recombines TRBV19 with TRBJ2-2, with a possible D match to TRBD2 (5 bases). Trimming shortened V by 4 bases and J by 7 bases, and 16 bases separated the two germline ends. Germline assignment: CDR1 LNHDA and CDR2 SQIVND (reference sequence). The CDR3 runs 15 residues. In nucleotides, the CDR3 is TGTGCCAGTAGTAGCGAGCTCCGGGGTGGCGGGGAGCTGTTTTTT. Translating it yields CASSSELRGGGELFF.

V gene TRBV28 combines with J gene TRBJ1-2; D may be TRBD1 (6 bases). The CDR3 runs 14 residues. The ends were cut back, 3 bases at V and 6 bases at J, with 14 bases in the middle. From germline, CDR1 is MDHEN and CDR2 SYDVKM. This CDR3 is CASSFPGQPDGYTF. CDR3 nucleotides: TGTGCCAGCAGTTTCCCTGGACAGCCCGATGGCTACACCTTC.

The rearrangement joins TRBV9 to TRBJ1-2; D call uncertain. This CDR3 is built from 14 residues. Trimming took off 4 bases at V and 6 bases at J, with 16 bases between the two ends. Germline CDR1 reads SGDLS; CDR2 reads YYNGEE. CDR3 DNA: TGTGCCAGCAGCCCCGAGGAGGAGTGGAATGGCTACACCTTC. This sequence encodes CASSPEEEWNGYTF.

The CDR3, as DNA: TGTGCCAGCAGTGCTTACAATGAGCAGTTCTTC. It encodes CASSAYNEQFF. This rearrangement joins TRBV2 to TRBJ2-1; D gene unclear. CDR1 and CDR2 (germline): SNHLY, FYNNEI. This CDR3 comprises 11 residues. Trimming took off 4 bases at V and 4 bases at J, with 2 bases between the two ends. The entire variable domain, with the rest obtained from reference TRBV2 and TRBJ2-1, is as follows: EPEVTQTPSHQVTQMGQEVILRCVPISNHLYFYWYRQILGQKVEFLVSFYNNEISEKSEIFDDQFSVERPDGSNFTLKIRSTKLEDSAMYFCASSAYNEQFFGPGTRLTVL.

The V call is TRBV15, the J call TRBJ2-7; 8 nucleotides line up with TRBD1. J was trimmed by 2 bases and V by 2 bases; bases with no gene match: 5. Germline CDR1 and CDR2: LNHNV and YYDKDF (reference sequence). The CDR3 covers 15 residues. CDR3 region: CATSRPGQVAYEQYF. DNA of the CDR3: TGTGCCACCAGCAGACCGGGACAGGTGGCCTACGAGCAGTACTTC.

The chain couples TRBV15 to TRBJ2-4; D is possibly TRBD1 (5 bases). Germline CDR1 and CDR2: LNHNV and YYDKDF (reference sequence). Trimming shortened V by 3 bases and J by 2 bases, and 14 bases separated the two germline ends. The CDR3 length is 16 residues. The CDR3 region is CATSSRAPRSKNIQYF. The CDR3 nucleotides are TGTGCCACCAGCAGCAGGGCACCCAGGTCCAAAAACATTCAGTACTTC. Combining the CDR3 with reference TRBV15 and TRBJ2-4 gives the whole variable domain DAMVIQNPRYQVTQFGKPVTLSCSQTLNHNVMYWYQQKSSQAPKLLFHYYDKDFNNEADTPDNFQSRRPNTSFCFLDIRSPGLGDTAMYLCATSSRAPRSKNIQYFGAGTRLSVL.

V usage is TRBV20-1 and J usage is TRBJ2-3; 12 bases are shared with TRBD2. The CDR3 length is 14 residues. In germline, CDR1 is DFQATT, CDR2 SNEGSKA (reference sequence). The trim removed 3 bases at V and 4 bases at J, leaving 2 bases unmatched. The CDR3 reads CSASRLAGADTQYF. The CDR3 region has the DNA TGCAGTGCTAGTAGACTAGCGGGAGCAGATACGCAGTATTTT.

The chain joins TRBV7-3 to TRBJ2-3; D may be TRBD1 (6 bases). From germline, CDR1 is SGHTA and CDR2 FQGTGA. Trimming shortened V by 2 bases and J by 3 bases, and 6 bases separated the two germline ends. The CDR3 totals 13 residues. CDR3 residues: CASSLGTTDTQYF. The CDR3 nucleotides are TGTGCCAGCAGCTTAGGGACAACAGATACGCAGTATTTT.

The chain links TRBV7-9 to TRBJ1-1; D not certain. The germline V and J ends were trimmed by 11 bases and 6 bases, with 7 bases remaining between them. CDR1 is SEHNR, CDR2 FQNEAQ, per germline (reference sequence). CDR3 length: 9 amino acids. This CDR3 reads CAPLPEAFF. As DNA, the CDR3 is TGTGCCCCCCTCCCTGAAGCTTTCTTT.

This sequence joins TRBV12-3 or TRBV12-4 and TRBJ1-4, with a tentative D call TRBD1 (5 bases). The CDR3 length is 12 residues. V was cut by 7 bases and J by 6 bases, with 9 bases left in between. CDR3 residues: CASTGGYEKLFF. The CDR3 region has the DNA TGTGCCAGCACCGGGGGGTATGAAAAACTGTTTTTT.

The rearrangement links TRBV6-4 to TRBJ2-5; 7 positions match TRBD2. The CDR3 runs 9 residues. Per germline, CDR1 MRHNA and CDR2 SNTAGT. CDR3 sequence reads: CARGETQYF. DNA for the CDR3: TGTGCGCGGGGGGAGACCCAGTACTTC.

CDR3 in DNA: TGTGCCAGCAGCCAGGGGGTAGGGTTCGAGCAGTACTTC. This gives the protein CASSQGVGFEQYF. V and J are TRBV9 and TRBJ2-7; 7 positions match TRBD1. Looked up from germline, CDR1 is SGDLS and CDR2 is YYNGEE. V gave up 4 bases and J gave up 6 bases; unmatched junction bases: 7. This CDR3 comprises 13 residues.

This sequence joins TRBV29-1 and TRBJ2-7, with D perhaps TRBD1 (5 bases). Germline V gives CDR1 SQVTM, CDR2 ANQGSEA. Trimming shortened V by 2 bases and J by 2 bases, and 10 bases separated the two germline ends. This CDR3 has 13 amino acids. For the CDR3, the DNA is TGCAGCGTTGAATTGGAGACAGCCTACGAGCAGTACTTC. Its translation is CSVELETAYEQYF.

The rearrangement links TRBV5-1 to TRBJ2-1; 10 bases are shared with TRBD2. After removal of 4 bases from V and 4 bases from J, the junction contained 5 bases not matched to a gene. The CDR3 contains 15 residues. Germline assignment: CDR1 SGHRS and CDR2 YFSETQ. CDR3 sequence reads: CASSPSGGEYNEQFF. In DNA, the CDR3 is TGCGCCAGCAGCCCCAGCGGGGGGGAATACAATGAGCAGTTCTTC.

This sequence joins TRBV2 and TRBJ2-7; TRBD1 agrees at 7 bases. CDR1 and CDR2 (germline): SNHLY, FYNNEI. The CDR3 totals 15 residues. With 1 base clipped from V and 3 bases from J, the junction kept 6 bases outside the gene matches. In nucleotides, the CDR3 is TGTGCCAGCAGTGAAGGGACAGGAGACTACTACGAGCAGTACTTC. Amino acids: CASSEGTGDYYEQYF.

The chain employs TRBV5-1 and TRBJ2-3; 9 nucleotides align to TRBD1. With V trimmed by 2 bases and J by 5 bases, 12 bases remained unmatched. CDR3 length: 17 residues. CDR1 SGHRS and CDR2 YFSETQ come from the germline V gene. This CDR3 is CASSLAYTGGGEDTQYF. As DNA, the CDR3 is TGCGCCAGCAGCTTAGCATACACAGGGGGCGGCGAAGATACGCAGTATTTT.

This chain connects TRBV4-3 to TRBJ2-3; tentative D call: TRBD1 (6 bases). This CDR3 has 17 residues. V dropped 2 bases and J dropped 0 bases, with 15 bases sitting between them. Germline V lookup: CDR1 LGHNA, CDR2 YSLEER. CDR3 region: CASSQRQDFPSTDTQYF. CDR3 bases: TGCGCCAGCAGCCAAAGACAGGACTTCCCTAGCACAGATACGCAGTATTTT.

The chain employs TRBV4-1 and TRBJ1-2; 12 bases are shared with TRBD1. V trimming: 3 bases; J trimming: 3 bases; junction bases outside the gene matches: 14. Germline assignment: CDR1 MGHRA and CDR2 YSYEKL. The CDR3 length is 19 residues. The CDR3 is CASSQSSWGTGGADYGYTF. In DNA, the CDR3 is TGCGCCAGCAGCCAGTCCTCATGGGGGACAGGGGGCGCCGACTATGGCTACACCTTC.

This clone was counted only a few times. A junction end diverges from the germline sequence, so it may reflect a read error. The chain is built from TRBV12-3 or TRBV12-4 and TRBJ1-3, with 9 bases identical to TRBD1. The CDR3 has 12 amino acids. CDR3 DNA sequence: TGTGCCAGCAGTCAACACAGGGGGCGCGGGCATTTT. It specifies CASSQHRGRGHF.

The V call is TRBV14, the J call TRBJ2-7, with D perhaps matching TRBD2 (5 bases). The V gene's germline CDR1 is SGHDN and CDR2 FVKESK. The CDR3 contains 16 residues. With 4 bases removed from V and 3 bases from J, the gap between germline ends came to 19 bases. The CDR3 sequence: CASSPLGLARDYEQYF. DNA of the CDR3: TGTGCCAGCAGCCCCCTAGGCCTAGCCAGAGACTACGAGCAGTACTTC.

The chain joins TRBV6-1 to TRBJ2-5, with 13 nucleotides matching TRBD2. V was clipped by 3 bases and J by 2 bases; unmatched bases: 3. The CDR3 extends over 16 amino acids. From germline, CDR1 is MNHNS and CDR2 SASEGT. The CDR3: CASSEGGLAGQETQYF. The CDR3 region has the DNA TGTGCCAGCAGTGAGGGGGGACTAGCGGGGCAAGAGACCCAGTACTTC.